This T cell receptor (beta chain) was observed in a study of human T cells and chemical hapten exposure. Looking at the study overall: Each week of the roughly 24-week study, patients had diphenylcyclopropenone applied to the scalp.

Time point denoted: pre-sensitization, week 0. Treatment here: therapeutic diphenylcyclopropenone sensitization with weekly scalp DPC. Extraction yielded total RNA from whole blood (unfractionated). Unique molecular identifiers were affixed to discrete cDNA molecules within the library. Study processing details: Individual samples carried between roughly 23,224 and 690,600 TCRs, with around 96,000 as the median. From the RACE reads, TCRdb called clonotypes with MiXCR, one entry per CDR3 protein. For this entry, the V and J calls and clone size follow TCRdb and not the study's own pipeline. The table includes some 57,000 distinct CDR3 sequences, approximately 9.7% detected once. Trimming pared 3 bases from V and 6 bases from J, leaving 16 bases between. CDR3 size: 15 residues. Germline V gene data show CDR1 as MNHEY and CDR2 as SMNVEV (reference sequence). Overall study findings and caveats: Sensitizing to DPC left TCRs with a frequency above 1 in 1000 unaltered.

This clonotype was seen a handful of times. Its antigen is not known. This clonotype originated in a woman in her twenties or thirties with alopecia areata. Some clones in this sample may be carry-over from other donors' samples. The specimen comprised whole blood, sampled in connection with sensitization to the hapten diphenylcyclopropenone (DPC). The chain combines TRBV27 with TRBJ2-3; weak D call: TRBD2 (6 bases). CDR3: CASSLEGTYFDTQYF. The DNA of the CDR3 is TGTGCCAGCAGTTTGGAGGGGACCTATTTCGATACGCAGTATTTT.